The 18 T cell receptor beta chains in this list originate from one sample, sequenced in a study of blood T cell repertoires in COVID-19. Generated by immunoSEQ multiplex PCR, the TCRdb table keeps only in-frame clones and is missing some. The data hold 35,000 to 50,000 clones, with around 90% observed a single time. Input material: peripheral blood. These receptors all come from a woman older than 75 with active COVID-19.

This clone was observed a single time. The J gene is TRBJ1-2, the V gene TRBV2; D unclear. Germline V CDR1 and CDR2: SNHLY, FYNNEI. V lost 6 bases, J lost 2 bases, and 16 bases lay in between. The CDR3 has 15 amino acids. In DNA, the CDR3 is TGTGCCAGCAGCTTCTATCAAAGCTCGAACTATGGCTACACCTTC. Encoded protein: CASSFYQSSNYGYTF.

This chain links TRBV9 with TRBJ1-3; 9 bases map to TRBD1. Germline CDR1 SGDLS, CDR2 YYNGEE. There are 15 residues in the CDR3. The ends lost 3 bases at V and 3 bases at J; junction bases unmatched: 4. The CDR3 nucleotides are TGTGCCAGCAGCGCATGGACAGGGGATGGAAACACCATATATTTT. Protein product: CASSAWTGDGNTIYF.

The chain couples TRBV6-5 to TRBJ1-5, with a weak D call TRBD1 (6 bases). CDR3 length: 15 residues. Per germline, CDR1 MNHEY and CDR2 SVGAGI. V lost 6 bases and J lost 8, with 20 bases in between. The CDR3 reads CASSRKGDGEKPQHF. As DNA, the CDR3 is TGTGCCAGCAGCAGAAAGGGGGATGGGGAGAAGCCCCAGCATTTT.

This clone has only a few counts. The rearrangement joins TRBV19 to TRBJ1-5; TRBD1 aligns across 8 bases. After removal of 5 bases from V and 4 bases from J, the junction contained 7 bases not matched to a gene. The CDR3 has 15 amino acids. The germline V gene has CDR1 LNHDA and CDR2 SQIVND (reference sequence). CDR3 region: CASSPTRTGNQPQHF. DNA for the CDR3: TGTGCCAGTAGTCCGACCCGGACAGGGAATCAGCCCCAGCATTTT.

V is TRBV2 and J is TRBJ1-2; D is ambiguous. V shed 8 bases and J shed 4 bases, with 17 bases lying between them. Germline values: CDR1 SNHLY, CDR2 FYNNEI. The CDR3 sequence is 14 residues long. DNA of the CDR3: TGTGCCAGCTCTATGGGCACAGTGGGCTATGGCTACACCTTC. Protein sequence: CASSMGTVGYGYTF.

The V and J genes are TRBV30 and TRBJ1-6, with D unresolved. CDR1 and CDR2 from the germline V gene are GTSNPN and SVGIG (reference sequence). Trimming removed 2 bases from V and 10 bases from J, with 12 bases in between. This CDR3 is 13 amino acids long. The CDR3 DNA follows: TGTGCCTGGAGTACATCGGGAAGGTCACCCCTCCACTTT. Translation: CAWSTSGRSPLHF.

The chain recombines TRBV9 with TRBJ1-2; 10 nucleotides line up with TRBD1. The CDR3 consists of 15 residues. With 4 bases clipped from V and 4 bases from J, the junction kept 7 bases outside the gene matches. Germline-derived CDR1 and CDR2 are SGDLS and YYNGEE. The CDR3 here is CASSPDRGQVYGYTF. The CDR3, as DNA: TGTGCCAGCAGCCCCGACAGGGGGCAGGTCTATGGCTACACCTTC.

The rearrangement links TRBV4-1 to TRBJ1-1; 8 bases map to TRBD1. The germline V gene encodes CDR1 MGHRA and CDR2 YSYEKL. CDR3 length: 16 amino acids. Losses at the gene ends were 5 bases for V and 1 base for J; bases not matched to a gene: 9. DNA of the CDR3: TGCGCCAGCAGCTCGCGTCGACAGGGGACGAACACTGAAGCTTTCTTT. Its protein is CASSSRRQGTNTEAFF.

CDR3 DNA: TGTGCCAGCAGTCTGCTCGCCCTGTCGGGTACCTACGAGCAGTACTTC. This sequence encodes CASSLLALSGTYEQYF. The genes are TRBV28 and TRBJ2-7; D uncertain. The germline V gene encodes CDR1 MDHEN and CDR2 SYDVKM. Trimming took 5 bases from V and 2 from J, leaving 19 bases between them. The CDR3 consists of 16 residues. The whole variable domain, remainder taken from reference TRBV28 and TRBJ2-7, is DVKVTQSSRYLVKRTGEKVFLECVQDMDHENMFWYRQDPGLGLRLIYFSYDVKMKEKGDIPEGYSVSREKKERFSLILESASTNQTSMYLCASSLLALSGTYEQYFGPGTRLTVT.

The CDR3 loop is CASSYSGGNKETQYF. For the CDR3, the DNA is TGTGCCAGCAGTTACTCAGGGGGTAACAAAGAGACCCAGTACTTC. This sequence joins TRBV6-2 or TRBV6-3 and TRBJ2-5; a weak D match, TRBD1 (6 bases). Germline V lookup: CDR1 MNHEY, CDR2 SVGEGT. Trimming pared 0 bases from V and 3 bases from J, leaving 11 bases between. The length of the CDR3 is 15 residues.

The chain has TRBV10-3 and TRBJ1-5; D is perhaps TRBD1 (5 bases). Germline V gene lookup returns CDR1 ENHRY and CDR2 SYGVKD. Between the trimmed V and J ends, which lost 4 bases and 4 bases, there was a span of 8 bases. CDR3 size: 13 residues. CDR3 sequence (DNA): TGTGCCATCAGTGGGGGGGGTAATCAGCCCCAGCATTTT. The encoded protein is CAISGGGNQPQHF.

The rearrangement joins TRBV6-4 to TRBJ2-5; 11 bases line up with TRBD2. The CDR3 consists of 15 residues. With 6 bases clipped from V and 5 bases from J, the junction kept 8 bases outside the gene matches. Per the germline V gene, CDR1 is MRHNA and CDR2 is SNTAGT. CDR3 loop: CASSQLAGARETQYF. CDR3 DNA sequence: TGTGCCAGCAGCCAACTAGCGGGGGCCCGGGAGACCCAGTACTTC.

The rearrangement links TRBV5-1 to TRBJ1-3, with D hard to call. This CDR3 has 15 amino acids. V lost 2 bases, J lost 0 bases, and 9 bases lay in between. Germline V gives CDR1 SGHRS, CDR2 YFSETQ. The DNA of the CDR3 is TGCGCCAGCAGCTTAGACGGGAGCTCTGGAAACACCATATATTTT. It codes for CASSLDGSSGNTIYF.

The genes are TRBV7-2 and TRBJ2-3; possibly TRBD2 for D (6 bases). V shed 2 bases and J shed 4 bases, with 13 bases lying between them. Germline assignment: CDR1 SGHTA and CDR2 FQGNSA. CDR3 length: 15 amino acids. In DNA, the CDR3 is TGTGCCAGCAGCTTACGACCAAAGCGGGCAGATACGCAGTATTTT. Residues: CASSLRPKRADTQYF. The full variable domain, its missing parts supplied by reference TRBV7-2 and TRBJ2-3, is GAGVSQSPSNKVTEKGKDVELRCDPISGHTALYWYRQSLGQGLEFLIYFQGNSAPDKSGLPSDRFSAERTGGSVSTLTIQRTQQEDSAVYLCASSLRPKRADTQYFGPGTRLTVL.

The V call is TRBV11-2, the J call TRBJ2-1; 7 positions match TRBD2. CDR1 is SGHAT and CDR2 is FQNNGV in the germline V gene. With V trimmed by 10 bases and J by 3 bases, 9 bases remained unmatched. CDR3 length: 14 residues. CDR3 region: CATAKWGGYNEQFF. CDR3 coding DNA: TGTGCCACTGCAAAGTGGGGGGGCTACAATGAGCAGTTCTTC.

This clone was detected only a few times. The chain carries TRBV27 and TRBJ1-6; 9 nucleotides agree with TRBD1. CDR1 MNHEY and CDR2 SMNVEV come from the germline V gene (reference sequence). The V segment lost 0 bases and the J segment 13 bases; nucleotides outside the gene matches: 13. The CDR3 runs 17 residues. The CDR3 DNA is TGTGCCAGCAGTTTATCCCCGACCGGGACAGGGACCATGCCCCTCCACTTT. It specifies CASSLSPTGTGTMPLHF.

This chain joins TRBV7-9 and TRBJ1-4, with 7 nucleotides matching TRBD1. Germline CDR1 and CDR2: SEHNR and FQNEAQ (reference sequence). V trimming: 5 bases; J trimming: 4 bases; junction bases outside the gene matches: 7. The CDR3 contains 15 residues. CDR3 coding DNA: TGTGCCAGCAGCCTACTGGGACAGCTTAATGAAAAACTGTTTTTT. Translation gives CASSLLGQLNEKLFF.

This chain uses TRBV29-1 with TRBJ1-1; 10 bases fit TRBD1. V shed 7 bases and J 3 bases; nucleotides not matched to a gene: 11. Germline values: CDR1 SQVTM, CDR2 ANQGSEA. The CDR3 contains 15 residues. CDR3 nucleotide sequence: TGCAGCGCTCGGACAGGGGGGATTACGGACACTGAAGCTTTCTTT. Translation: CSARTGGITDTEAFF.